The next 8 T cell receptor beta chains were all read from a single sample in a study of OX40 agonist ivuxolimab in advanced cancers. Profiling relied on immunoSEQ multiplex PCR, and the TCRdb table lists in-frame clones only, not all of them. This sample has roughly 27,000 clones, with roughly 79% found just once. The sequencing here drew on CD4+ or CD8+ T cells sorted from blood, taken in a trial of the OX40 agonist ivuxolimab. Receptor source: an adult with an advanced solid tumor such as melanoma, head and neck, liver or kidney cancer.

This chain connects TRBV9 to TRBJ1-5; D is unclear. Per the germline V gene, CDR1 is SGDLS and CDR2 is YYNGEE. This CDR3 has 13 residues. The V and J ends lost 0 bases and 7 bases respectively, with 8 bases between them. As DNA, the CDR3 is TGTGCCAGCAGCGTAGATGGGAGCCAGCCCCAGCATTTT. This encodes CASSVDGSQPQHF.

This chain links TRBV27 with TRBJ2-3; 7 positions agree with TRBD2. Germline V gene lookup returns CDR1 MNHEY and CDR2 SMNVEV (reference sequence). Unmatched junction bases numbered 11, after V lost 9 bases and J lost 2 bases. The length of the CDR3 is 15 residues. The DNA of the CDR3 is TGTGCCAGGCCCTCCCCCGCGGGAGTCACAGATACGCAGTATTTT. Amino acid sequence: CARPSPAGVTDTQYF.

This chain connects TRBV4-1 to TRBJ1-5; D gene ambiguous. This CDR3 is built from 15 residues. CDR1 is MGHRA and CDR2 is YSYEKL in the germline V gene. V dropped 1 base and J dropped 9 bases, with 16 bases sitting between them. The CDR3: CASSQGTGVSWPQHF. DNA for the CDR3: TGCGCCAGCAGCCAAGGGACGGGTGTAAGTTGGCCCCAGCATTTT.

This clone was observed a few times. CDR3 DNA: TGTGCCAGCAGTTTATCGGGACTAGCGGGAGGGGGCTGGGAGACCCAGTACTTC. It yields the protein CASSLSGLAGGGWETQYF. This rearrangement joins TRBV28 to TRBJ2-5, with 16 bases identical to TRBD2. CDR1 MDHEN and CDR2 SYDVKM come from the germline V gene. The CDR3 loop spans 18 amino acids. Germline trimming cut 1 base from V and 5 bases from J; bases unmatched to any gene: 7.

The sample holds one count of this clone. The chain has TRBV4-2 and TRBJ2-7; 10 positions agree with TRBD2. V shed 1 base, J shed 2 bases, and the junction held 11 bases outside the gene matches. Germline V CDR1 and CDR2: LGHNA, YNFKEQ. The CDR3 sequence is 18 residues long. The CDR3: CASSQGGLAGELTYEQYF. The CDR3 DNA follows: TGTGCCAGCAGCCAAGGCGGGCTAGCGGGAGAACTAACCTACGAGCAGTACTTC.

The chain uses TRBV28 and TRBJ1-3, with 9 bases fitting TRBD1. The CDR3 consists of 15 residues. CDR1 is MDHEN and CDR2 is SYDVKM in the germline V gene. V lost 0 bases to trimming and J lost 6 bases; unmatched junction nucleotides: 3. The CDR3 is CASSLWGQGVNTIYF. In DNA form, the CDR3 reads TGTGCCAGCAGTTTATGGGGACAGGGTGTAAACACCATATATTTT.

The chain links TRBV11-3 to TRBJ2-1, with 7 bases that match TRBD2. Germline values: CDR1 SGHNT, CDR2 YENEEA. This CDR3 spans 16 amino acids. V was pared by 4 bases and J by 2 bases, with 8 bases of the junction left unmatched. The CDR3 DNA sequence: TGTGCCAGCAGCTCGTATCTAGCGGAAACCTACAATGAGCAGTTCTTC. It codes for CASSSYLAETYNEQFF.

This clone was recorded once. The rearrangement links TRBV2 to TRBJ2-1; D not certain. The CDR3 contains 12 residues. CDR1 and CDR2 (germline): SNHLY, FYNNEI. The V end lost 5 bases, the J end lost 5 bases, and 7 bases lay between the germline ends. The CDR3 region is CASSPHDNEQFF. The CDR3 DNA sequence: TGTGCCAGCAGTCCTCACGACAATGAGCAGTTCTTC.